What follows is one TCR beta chain and its context. What it recognizes is unknown. The assay was immunoSEQ multiplex PCR, and TCRdb's table has in-frame clones only and misses some. The sample shows under 150,000 clones, more than 85% of them seen only once. The data stem from a study of cytomegalovirus exposure and HLA in healthy donors. Study-level background: It was reported in a later analysis that the same platform had been used for the 120 or so validation repertoires as for the approximately 700 first-cohort repertoires.

CDR1 is MNHNY and CDR2 is SVGAGI in the germline V gene (reference sequence). This CDR3 contains 16 residues. The V gene lost 2 bases and the J gene lost 5 bases, with 19 bases spanning the gap. Study observations and caveats: According to a later analysis, TCR clusters from the first cohort tended to co-occur in the 100 to 150 validation repertoires.

This clonotype originated in a man younger than 35 in good health and CMV-seropositive. The V and J genes are TRBV6-6 and TRBJ2-7, with D possibly TRBD1 on 8 matching bases. Material for sequencing was PBMCs. CDR3 sequence reads: CASSYVGGAGGNEQYF. CDR3 in DNA: TGTGCCAGCAGTTACGTAGGGGGGGCAGGGGGCAACGAGCAGTACTTC.